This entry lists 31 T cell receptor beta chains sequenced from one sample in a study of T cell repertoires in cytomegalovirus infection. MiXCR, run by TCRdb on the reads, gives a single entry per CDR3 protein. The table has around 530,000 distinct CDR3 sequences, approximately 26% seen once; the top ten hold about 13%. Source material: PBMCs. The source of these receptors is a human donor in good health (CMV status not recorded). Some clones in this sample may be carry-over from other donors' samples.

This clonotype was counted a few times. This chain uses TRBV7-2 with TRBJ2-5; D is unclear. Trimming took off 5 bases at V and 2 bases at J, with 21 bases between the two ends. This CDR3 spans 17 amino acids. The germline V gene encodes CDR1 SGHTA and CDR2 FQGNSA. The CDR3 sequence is CASSGPYRGRMQETQYF. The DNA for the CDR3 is TGTGCCAGCAGCGGTCCTTACCGCGGAAGAATGCAAGAGACCCAGTACTTC.

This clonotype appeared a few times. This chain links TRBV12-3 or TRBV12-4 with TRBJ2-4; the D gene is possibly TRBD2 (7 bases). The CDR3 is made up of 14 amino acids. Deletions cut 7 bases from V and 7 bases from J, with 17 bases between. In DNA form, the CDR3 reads TGTGCCAGCACCTCCGGGGGGCTTATGAACATTCAGTACTTC. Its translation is CASTSGGLMNIQYF.

The CDR3 bases are TGCAGTGCTAGAGACGCTAGCGGGGCGTTCTACGAGCAGTACGTC. Amino acids: CSARDASGAFYEQYV. The rearrangement uses TRBV20-1 and TRBJ2-7; 9 bases match TRBD2. Trimming at V came to 0 bases and at J to 3 bases, leaving 6 bases not matched to a gene. Germline V lookup: CDR1 DFQATT, CDR2 SNEGSKA (reference sequence). The CDR3 sequence is 15 residues long.

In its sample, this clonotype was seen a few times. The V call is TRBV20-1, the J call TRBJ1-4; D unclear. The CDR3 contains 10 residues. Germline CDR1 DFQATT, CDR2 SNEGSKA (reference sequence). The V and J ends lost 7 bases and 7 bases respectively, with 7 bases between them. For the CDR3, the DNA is TGCAGTGTTGCCGCTGAAAAACTGTTTTTT. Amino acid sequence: CSVAAEKLFF.

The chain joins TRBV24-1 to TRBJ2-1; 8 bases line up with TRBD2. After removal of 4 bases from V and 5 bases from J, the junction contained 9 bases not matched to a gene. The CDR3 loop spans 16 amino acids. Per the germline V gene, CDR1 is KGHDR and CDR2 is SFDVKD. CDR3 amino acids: CATSDSGGTRDNEQFF. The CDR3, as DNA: TGTGCCACCAGTGACTCGGGGGGGACTAGGGACAATGAGCAGTTCTTC.

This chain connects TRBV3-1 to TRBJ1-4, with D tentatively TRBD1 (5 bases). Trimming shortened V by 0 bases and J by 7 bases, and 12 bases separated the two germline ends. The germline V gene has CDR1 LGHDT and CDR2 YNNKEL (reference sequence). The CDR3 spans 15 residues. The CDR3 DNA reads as TGTGCCAGCAGCCAAGATCGGGGGTTCGGTGAAAAACTGTTTTTT. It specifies CASSQDRGFGEKLFF.

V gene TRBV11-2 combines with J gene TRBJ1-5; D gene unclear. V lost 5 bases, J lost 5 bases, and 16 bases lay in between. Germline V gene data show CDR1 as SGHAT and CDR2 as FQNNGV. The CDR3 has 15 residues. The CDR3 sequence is CASSQVTGRDQPQHF. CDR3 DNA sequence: TGTGCCAGCAGCCAAGTAACGGGTCGAGATCAGCCCCAGCATTTT.

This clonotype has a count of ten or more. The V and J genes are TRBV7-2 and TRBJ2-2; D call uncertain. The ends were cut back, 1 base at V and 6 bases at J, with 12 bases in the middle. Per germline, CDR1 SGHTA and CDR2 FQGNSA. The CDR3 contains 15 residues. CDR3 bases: TGTGCCAGCAGCTTAGGGCGGAGAAGTTCCGGGGAGCTGTTTTTT. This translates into CASSLGRRSSGELFF.

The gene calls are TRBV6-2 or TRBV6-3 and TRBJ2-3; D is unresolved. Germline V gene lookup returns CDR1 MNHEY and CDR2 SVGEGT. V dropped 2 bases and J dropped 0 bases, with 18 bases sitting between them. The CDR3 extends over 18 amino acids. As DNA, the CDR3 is TGTGCCAGCAGTTACGCTCCCGGAAGGCCCCTGAGCACAGATACGCAGTATTTT. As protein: CASSYAPGRPLSTDTQYF.

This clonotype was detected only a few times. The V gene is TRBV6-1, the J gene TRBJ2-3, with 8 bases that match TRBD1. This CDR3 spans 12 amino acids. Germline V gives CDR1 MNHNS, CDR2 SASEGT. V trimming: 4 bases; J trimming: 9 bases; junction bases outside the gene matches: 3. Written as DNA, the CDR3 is TGTGCCAGCAGTGCCGGACAGGGCACGCAGTATTTT. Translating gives CASSAGQGTQYF.

The CDR3 nucleotides are TGTGCCAGCAGTTACGTGAACACCGGGGAGCTGTTTTTT. Amino acids: CASSYVNTGELFF. The chain uses TRBV6-6 and TRBJ2-2; D is undetermined. The CDR3 length is 13 residues. Trimming pared 2 bases from V and 1 base from J, leaving 2 bases between. CDR1 and CDR2 (germline): MNHNY, SVGAGI (reference sequence).

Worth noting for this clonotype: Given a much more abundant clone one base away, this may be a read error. DNA of the CDR3: TGTGCCAGCAGGCGGGACAGGGGTTTTGTGGGGACCCAGTACTTC. Protein product: CASRRDRGFVGTQYF. The J gene is TRBJ2-5, the V gene TRBV7-2, with TRBD1 matching 10 bases. Looked up from germline, CDR1 is SGHTA and CDR2 is FQGNSA. This CDR3 is built from 15 residues. J gave up 7 bases and V 6 bases, and 11 bases lay outside the gene matches.

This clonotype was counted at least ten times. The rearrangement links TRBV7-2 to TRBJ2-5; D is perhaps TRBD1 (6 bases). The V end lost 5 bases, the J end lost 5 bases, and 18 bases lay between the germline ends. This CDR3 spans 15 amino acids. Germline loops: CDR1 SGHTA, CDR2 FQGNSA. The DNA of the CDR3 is TGTGCCAGCAGCCCAGGCGGAGCCCAGGGGGAGACCCAGTACTTC. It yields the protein CASSPGGAQGETQYF. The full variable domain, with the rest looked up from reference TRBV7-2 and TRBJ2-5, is GAGVSQSPSNKVTEKGKDVELRCDPISGHTALYWYRQSLGQGLEFLIYFQGNSAPDKSGLPSDRFSAERTGGSVSTLTIQRTQQEDSAVYLCASSPGGAQGETQYFGPGTRLLVL.

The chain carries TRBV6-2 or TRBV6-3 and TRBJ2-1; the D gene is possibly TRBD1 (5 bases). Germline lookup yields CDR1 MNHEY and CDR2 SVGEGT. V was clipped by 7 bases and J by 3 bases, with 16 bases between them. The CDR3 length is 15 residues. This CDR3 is CASTQTDSYYNEQFF. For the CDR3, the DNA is TGTGCCAGCACTCAGACAGACTCCTACTACAATGAGCAGTTCTTC.

The CDR3 loop reads CASSYVTSGKSEQFF. For the CDR3, the DNA is TGTGCCAGCAGTTATGTGACTAGCGGGAAAAGTGAGCAGTTCTTC. The gene calls are TRBV6-5 and TRBJ2-1; TRBD2 aligns across 11 bases. The V gene end was trimmed by 3 bases and the J gene end by 9 bases; junction bases not matched to a gene: 7. The germline V gene has CDR1 MNHEY and CDR2 SVGAGI. The CDR3 consists of 15 residues.

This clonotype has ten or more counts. The CDR3 DNA is TGTGCCAGCAGCTCGCAAGGAGGGCCGTACACCGGGGAGCTGTTTTTT. The encoded protein is CASSSQGGPYTGELFF. This chain links TRBV7-2 with TRBJ2-2; tentative D call: TRBD2 (6 bases). The CDR3 spans 16 residues. V lost 4 bases and J lost 3, with 15 bases in between. CDR1 is SGHTA and CDR2 is FQGNSA in the germline V gene.

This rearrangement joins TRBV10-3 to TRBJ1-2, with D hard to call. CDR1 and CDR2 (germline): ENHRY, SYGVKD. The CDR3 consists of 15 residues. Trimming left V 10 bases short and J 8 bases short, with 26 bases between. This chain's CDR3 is CATGSSDTLRGGYTF. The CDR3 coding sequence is TGTGCCACCGGCTCTTCCGACACGCTACGGGGAGGCTACACCTTC.

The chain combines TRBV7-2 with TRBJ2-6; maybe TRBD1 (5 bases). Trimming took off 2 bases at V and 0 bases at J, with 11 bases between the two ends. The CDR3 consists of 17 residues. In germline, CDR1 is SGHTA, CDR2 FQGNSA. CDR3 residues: CASSLTGTSSGANVLTF. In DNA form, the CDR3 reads TGTGCCAGCAGCTTAACAGGCACCAGCTCTGGGGCCAACGTCCTGACTTTC.

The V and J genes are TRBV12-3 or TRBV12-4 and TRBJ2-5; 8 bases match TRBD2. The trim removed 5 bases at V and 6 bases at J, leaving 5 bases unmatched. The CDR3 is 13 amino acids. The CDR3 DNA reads TGTGCCAGCAGTCCAAGCGGGAGAAAGACCCAGTACTTC. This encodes CASSPSGRKTQYF.

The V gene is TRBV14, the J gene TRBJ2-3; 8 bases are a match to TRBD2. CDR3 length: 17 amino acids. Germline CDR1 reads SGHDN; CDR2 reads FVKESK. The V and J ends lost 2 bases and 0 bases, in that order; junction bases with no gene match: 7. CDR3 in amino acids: CASSQRPSGSSTDTQYF. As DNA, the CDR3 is TGTGCCAGCAGCCAACGACCAAGCGGGAGTAGCACAGATACGCAGTATTTT.

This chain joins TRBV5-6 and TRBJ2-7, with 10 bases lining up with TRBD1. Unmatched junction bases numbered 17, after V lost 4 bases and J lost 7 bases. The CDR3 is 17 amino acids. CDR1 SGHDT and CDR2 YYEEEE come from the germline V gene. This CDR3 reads CASSPAPGTGALGEQYV. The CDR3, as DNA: TGTGCCAGCAGCCCTGCCCCGGGGACAGGGGCACTAGGGGAGCAGTACGTC.

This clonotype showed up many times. The DNA for the CDR3 is TGTGCCAGCAGACCTGCCCCCGGGGCTGAAGCTTTCTTT. This translates into CASRPAPGAEAFF. The chain recombines TRBV7-2 with TRBJ1-1; no firm D call. The CDR3 consists of 13 residues. Germline V lookup: CDR1 SGHTA, CDR2 FQGNSA. The V end was cut by 6 bases, the J end by 6 bases, with 14 bases between. The entire variable domain, with the rest obtained from reference TRBV7-2 and TRBJ1-1, is as follows: GAGVSQSPSNKVTEKGKDVELRCDPISGHTALYWYRQSLGQGLEFLIYFQGNSAPDKSGLPSDRFSAERTGGSVSTLTIQRTQQEDSAVYLCASRPAPGAEAFFGQGTRLTVV.

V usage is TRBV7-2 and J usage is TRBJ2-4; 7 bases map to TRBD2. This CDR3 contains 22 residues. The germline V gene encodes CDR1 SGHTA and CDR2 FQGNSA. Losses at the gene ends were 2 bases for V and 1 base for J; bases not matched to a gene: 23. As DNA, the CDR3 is TGTGCCAGCAGCTTATTCACTCCCCTGGCGGGAGAAATGGTAGGGGCCAAAAACATTCAGTACTTC. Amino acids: CASSLFTPLAGEMVGAKNIQYF.

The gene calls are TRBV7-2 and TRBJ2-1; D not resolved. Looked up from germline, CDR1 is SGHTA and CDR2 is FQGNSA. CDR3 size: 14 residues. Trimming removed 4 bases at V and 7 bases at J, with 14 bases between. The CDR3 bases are TGTGCCAGCAGCTCCCGGGCTAGGAATAATGAGCAGTTCTTC. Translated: CASSSRARNNEQFF.

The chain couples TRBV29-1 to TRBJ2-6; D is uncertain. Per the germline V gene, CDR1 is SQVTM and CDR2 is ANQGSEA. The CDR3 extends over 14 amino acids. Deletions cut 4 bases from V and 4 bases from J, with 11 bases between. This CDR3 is CSVGSSTGANVLTF. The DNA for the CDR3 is TGCAGCGTTGGTAGTAGCACCGGGGCCAACGTCCTGACTTTC. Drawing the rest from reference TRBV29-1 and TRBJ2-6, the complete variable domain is SAVISQKPSRDICQRGTSLTIQCQVDSQVTMMFWYRQQPGQSLTLIATANQGSEATYESGFVIDKFPISRPNLTFSTLTVSNMSPEDSSIYLCSVGSSTGANVLTFGAGSRLTVL.

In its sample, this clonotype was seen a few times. CDR3 DNA sequence: TGTGCCAGCAGCTTTCTCGGGACTCAAGAGACCCAGTACTTC. Its protein product is CASSFLGTQETQYF. This chain links TRBV7-9 with TRBJ2-5; a possible D gene is TRBD2 (6 bases). CDR3 length: 14 residues. CDR1 SEHNR and CDR2 FQNEAQ come from the germline V gene (reference sequence). Trimming removed 3 bases at V and 2 bases at J, with 10 bases between.

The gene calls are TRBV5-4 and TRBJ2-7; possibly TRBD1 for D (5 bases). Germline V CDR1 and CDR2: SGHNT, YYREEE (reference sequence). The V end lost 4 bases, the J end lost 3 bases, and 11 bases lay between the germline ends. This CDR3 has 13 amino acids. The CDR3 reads CASSAQGVYEQYV. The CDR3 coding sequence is TGTGCCAGCAGCGCTCAGGGCGTCTACGAGCAGTACGTC.

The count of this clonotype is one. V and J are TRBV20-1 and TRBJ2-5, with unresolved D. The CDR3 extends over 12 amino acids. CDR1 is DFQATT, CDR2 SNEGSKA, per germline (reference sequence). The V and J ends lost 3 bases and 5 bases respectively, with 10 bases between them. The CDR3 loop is CSASFGPETQYF. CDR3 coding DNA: TGCAGTGCTAGTTTCGGGCCGGAGACCCAGTACTTC.

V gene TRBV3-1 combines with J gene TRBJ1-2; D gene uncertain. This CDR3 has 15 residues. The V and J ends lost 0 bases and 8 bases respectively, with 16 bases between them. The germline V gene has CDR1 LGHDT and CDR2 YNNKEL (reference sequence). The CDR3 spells CASSQDPGGVQGYTF. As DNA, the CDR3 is TGTGCCAGCAGCCAAGACCCTGGCGGGGTCCAAGGCTACACCTTC.

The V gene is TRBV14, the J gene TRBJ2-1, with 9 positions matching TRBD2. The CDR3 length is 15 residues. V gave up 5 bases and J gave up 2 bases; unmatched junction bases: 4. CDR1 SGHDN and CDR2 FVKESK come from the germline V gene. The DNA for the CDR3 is TGTGCCAGCAGCTTTATAGCGGGGGCCTACAATGAGCAGTTCTTC. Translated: CASSFIAGAYNEQFF.

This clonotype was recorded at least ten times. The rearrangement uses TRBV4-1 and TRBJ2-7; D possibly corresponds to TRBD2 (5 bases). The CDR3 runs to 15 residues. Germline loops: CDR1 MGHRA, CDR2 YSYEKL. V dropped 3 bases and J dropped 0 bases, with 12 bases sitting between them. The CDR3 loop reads CASSHLAVSSYEQYF. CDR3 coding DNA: TGCGCCAGCAGCCACCTAGCTGTGAGCTCCTACGAGCAGTACTTC.